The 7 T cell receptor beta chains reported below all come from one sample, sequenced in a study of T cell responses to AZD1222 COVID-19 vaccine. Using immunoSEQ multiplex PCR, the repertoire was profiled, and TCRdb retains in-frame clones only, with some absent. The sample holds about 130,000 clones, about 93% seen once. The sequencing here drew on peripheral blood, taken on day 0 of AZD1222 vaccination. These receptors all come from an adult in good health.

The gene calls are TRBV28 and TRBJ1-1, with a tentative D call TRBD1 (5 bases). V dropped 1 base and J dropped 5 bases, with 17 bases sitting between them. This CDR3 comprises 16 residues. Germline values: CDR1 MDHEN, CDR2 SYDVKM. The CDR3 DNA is TGTGCCAGCAGTTTATTTAGGCTTTCAAGGGGAACTGAAGCTTTCTTT. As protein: CASSLFRLSRGTEAFF.

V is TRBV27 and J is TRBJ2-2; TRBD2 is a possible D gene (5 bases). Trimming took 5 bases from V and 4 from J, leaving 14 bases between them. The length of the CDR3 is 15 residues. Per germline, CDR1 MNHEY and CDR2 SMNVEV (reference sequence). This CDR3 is CASSLAGVGTGELFF. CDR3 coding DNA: TGTGCCAGCAGTCTAGCTGGAGTGGGCACCGGGGAGCTGTTTTTT.

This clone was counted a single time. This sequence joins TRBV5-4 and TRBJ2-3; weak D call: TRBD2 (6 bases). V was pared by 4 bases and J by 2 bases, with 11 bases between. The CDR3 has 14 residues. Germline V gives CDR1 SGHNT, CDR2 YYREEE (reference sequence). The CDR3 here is CASSGGLLTDTQYF. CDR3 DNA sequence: TGTGCCAGCAGCGGAGGACTACTCACAGATACGCAGTATTTT.

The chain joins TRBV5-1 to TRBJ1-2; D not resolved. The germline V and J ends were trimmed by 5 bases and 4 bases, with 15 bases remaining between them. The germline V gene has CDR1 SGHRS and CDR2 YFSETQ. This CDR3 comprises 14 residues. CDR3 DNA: TGCGCCAGCAGTTCTATGAGGGTTCCCTATGGCTACACCTTC. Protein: CASSSMRVPYGYTF.

The DNA of the CDR3 is TGTGCCTGGAGAATCAAGGGGACGAACACTGAAGCTTTCTTT. This sequence encodes CAWRIKGTNTEAFF. V is TRBV30 and J is TRBJ1-1, with D possibly matching TRBD1 (5 bases). V was trimmed by 3 bases and J by 1 base, leaving 12 bases between them. The CDR3 length is 14 residues. The germline gives CDR1 GTSNPN, CDR2 SVGIG (reference sequence).

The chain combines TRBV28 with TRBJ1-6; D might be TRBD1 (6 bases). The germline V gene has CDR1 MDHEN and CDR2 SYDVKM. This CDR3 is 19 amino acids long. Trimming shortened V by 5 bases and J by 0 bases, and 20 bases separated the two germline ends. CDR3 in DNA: TGTGCCAGCAGTCTACCGACGGACAGACTGAGCTCCTATAATTCACCCCTCCACTTT. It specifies CASSLPTDRLSSYNSPLHF.

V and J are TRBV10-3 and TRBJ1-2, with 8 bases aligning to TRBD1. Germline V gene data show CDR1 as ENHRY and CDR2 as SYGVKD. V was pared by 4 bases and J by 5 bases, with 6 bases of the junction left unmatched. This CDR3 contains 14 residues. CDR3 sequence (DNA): TGTGCCATCAGTGGCGACAGGGGTAGGTATGGCTACACCTTC. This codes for CAISGDRGRYGYTF.